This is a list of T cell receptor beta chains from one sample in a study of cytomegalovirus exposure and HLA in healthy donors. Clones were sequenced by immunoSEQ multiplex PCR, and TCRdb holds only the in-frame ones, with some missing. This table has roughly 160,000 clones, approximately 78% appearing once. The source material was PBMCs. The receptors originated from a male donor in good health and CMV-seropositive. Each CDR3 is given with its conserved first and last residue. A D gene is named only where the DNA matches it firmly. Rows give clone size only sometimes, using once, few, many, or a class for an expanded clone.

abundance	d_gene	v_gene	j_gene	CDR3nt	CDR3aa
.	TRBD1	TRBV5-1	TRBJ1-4	TGCGCCAGCAGCTTGGAAGGGACAGGGGACGAAAAACTGTTTTTT	CASSLEGTGDEKLFF
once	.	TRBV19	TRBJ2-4	TGTGCCAGTAGTTTACCCAGAACCAAAAACATTCAGTACTTC	CASSLPRTKNIQYF
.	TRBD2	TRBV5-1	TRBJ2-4	TGCGCCAGCAGCTTGGCCGGGGGGGCACCCAAAAACATTCAGTACTTC	CASSLAGGAPKNIQYF
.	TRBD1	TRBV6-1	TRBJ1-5	TGTGCCAGCAGTGAAGCGACAGGGGTTGGTCAGCCCCAGCATTTT	CASSEATGVGQPQHF
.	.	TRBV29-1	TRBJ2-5	TGCAGCGCCAGACTAGTACCACCCAGGGAGACCCAGTACTTC	CSARLVPPRETQYF
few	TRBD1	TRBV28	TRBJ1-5	TGTGCCAGCAGTTTACGGCCCTGGCGAATGACAGGGGAAAAATCCCAGCCCCAGCATTTT	CASSLRPWRMTGEKSQPQHF
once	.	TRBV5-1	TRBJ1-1	TGCGCCAGCAGCTCGGACAGCCTGAACACTGAAGCTTTCTTT	CASSSDSLNTEAFF
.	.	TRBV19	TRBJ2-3	TGTGCCAGTAGTACAGAAACAGGGACAGATACGCAGTATTTT	CASSTETGTDTQYF
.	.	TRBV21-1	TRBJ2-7	TGTGCCAGCAGCAAATTAGGTAGCAGATCCTACGAGCAGTACTTC	CASSKLGSRSYEQYF
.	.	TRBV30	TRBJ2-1	TGTGCCTGGAATGATTATGGCTGGTCGCTCAATGAGCAGTTCTTC	CAWNDYGWSLNEQFF
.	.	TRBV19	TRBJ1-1	TGTGCCAGTACCCTGAGGACCGGGGGAAGGACTGAAGCTTTCTTT	CASTLRTGGRTEAFF
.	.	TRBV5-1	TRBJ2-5	TGCGCCAGCAGCTTGGGGACTGCGGAAGAGACCCAGTACTTC	CASSLGTAEETQYF
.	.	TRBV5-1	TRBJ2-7	TGCGCCAGCAGCTTGCGGGGGGCACCGGACGAGCAGTACTTC	CASSLRGAPDEQYF
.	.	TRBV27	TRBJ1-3	TGTGCCAGCAGTTTGGGCTACCCGTCAGGGGCAACTAGAGGAAACACCATATATTTT	CASSLGYPSGATRGNTIYF
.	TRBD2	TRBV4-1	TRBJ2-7	TGCGCCAGCAGCCAAGAAGGGACTAGCTTCTACGAGCAGTACTTC	CASSQEGTSFYEQYF
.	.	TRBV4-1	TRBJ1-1	TGCGCCAGCAGCCAAGTTGTGACAGGGAACACTGAAGCTTTCTTT	CASSQVVTGNTEAFF
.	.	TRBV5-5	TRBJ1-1	TGTGCCAGCAGCCATTATGAGGGGAACACTGAAGCTTTCTTT	CASSHYEGNTEAFF
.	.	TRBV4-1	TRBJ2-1	TGCGCCAGCAGCCAGTCGACTAGGGAGCAGTTCTTC	CASSQSTREQFF
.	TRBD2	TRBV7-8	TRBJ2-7	TGTGCCAGCAGCCCCCCCGGGAGGACTAGCGGGAGGGCCGAGCAGTACTTC	CASSPPGRTSGRAEQYF
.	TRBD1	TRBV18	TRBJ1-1	TGTGCCAGCTCACTGGGACAGGGGCGGAACACTGAAGCTTTCTTT	CASSLGQGRNTEAFF
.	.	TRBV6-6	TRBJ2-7	TGTGCCAGCAGGCCCCTCCGGGGCGAGCAGTACTTC	CASRPLRGEQYF
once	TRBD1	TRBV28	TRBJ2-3	TGTGCCAGCAGCCCCGGGACAGGGGGCCAAGATACGCAGTATTTT	CASSPGTGGQDTQYF
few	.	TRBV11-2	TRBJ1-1	TGTGCCAGCATCTTTGCGGCAATGAACACTGAAGCTTTCTTT	CASIFAAMNTEAFF
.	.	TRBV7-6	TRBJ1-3	TGTGCCAGCAGCTCCCCGGCAGGGCAGTTCTCTGGAAACACCATATATTTT	CASSSPAGQFSGNTIYF
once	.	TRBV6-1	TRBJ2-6	TGTGCCAGCAGTGAAGTCTCCGGCTCTGGGGCCAACGTCCTGACTTTC	CASSEVSGSGANVLTF
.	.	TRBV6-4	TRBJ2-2	TGTGCCAGCAGTTTTCCCCGACAGAGGAACACCGGGGAGCTGTTTTTT	CASSFPRQRNTGELFF
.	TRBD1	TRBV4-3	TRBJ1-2	TGCGCCAGCAGCCAGGGAGTTAAAGACAGGGGGCTCGCTAACTATGGCTACACCTTC	CASSQGVKDRGLANYGYTF